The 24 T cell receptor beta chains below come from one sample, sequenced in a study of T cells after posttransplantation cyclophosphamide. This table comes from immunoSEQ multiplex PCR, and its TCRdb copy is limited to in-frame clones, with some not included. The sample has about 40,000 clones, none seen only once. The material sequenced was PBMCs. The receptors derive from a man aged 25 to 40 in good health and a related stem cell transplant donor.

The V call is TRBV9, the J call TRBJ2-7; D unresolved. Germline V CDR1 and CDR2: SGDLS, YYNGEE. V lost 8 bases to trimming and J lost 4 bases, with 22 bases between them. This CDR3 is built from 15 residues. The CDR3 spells CASIFKQKTAYEQYF. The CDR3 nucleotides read TGTGCCAGTATCTTCAAACAGAAGACGGCATACGAGCAGTACTTC.

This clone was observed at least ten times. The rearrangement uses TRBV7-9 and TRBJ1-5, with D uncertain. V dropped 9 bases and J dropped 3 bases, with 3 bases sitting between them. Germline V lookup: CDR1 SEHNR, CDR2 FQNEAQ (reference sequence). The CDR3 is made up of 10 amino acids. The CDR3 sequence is CASLNQPQHF. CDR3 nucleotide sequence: TGTGCCAGTCTCAATCAGCCCCAGCATTTT.

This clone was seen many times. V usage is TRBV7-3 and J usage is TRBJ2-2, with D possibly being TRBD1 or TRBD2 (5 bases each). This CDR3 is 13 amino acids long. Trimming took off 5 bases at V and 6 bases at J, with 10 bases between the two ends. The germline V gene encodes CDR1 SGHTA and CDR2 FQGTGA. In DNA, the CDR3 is TGTGCCAGCAGCCCGCAGGGAGCCGGGGAGCTGTTTTTT. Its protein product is CASSPQGAGELFF.

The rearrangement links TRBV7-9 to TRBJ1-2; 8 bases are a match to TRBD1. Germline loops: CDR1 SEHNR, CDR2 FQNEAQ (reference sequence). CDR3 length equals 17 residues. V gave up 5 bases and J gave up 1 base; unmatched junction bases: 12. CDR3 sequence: CASSPGPRQGNNYGYTF. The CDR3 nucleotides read TGTGCCAGCAGCCCGGGGCCCCGACAGGGGAATAACTATGGCTACACCTTC. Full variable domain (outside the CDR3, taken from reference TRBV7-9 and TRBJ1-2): DTGVSQNPRHKITKRGQNVTFRCDPISEHNRLYWYRQTLGQGPEFLTYFQNEAQLEKSRLLSDRFSAERPKGSFSTLEIQRTEQGDSAMYLCASSPGPRQGNNYGYTFGSGTRLTVV.

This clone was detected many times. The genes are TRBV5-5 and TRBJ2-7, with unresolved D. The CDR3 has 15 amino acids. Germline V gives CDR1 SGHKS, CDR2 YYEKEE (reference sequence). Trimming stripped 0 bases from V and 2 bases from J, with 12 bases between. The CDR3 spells CASSLAIQPTYEQYF. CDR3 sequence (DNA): TGTGCCAGCAGCTTGGCCATACAGCCCACCTACGAGCAGTACTTC.

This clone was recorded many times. The CDR3 is CSAQGGYEQYF. Written as DNA, the CDR3 is TGCAGTGCTCAGGGAGGTTACGAGCAGTACTTC. This chain connects TRBV20-1 to TRBJ2-7, with D possibly matching TRBD2 (6 bases). V was shortened by 5 bases and J by 4 bases, with 9 bases between the two germline ends. The germline CDR1 and CDR2 sequences are DFQATT and SNEGSKA (reference sequence). This CDR3 region has 11 residues.

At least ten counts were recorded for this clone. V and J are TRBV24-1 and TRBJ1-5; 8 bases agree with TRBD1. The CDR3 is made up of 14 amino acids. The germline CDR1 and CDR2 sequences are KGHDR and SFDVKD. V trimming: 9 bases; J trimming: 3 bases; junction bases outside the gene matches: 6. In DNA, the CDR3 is TGTGCCACCTATGGACAGGGCGACAATCAGCCCCAGCATTTT. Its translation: CATYGQGDNQPQHF.

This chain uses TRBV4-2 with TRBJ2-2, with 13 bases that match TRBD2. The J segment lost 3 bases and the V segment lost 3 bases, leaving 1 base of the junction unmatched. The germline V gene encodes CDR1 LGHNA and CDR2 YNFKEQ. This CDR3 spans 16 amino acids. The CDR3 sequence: CASSQGTSGDTGELFF. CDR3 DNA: TGTGCCAGCAGCCAGGGGACTAGCGGGGACACCGGGGAGCTGTTTTTT.

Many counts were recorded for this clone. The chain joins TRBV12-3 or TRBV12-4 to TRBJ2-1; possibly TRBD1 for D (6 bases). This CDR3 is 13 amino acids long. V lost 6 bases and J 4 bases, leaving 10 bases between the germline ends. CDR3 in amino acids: CASRSTGYNEQFF. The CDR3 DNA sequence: TGTGCCAGCAGGTCGACAGGTTACAATGAGCAGTTCTTC.

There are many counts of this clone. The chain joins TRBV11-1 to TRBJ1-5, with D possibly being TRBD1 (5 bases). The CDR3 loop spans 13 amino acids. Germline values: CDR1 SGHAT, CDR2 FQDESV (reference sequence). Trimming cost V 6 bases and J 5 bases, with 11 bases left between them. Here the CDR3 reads CASSSSRDQPQHF. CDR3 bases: TGTGCCAGCAGTTCGTCCAGGGATCAGCCCCAGCATTTT.

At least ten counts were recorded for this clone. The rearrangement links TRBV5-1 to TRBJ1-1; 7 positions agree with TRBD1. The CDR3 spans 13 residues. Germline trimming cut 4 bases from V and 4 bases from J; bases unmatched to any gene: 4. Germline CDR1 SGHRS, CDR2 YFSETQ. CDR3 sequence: CASSPSGGTEAFF. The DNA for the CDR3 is TGCGCCAGCAGCCCTTCAGGGGGCACTGAAGCTTTCTTT.

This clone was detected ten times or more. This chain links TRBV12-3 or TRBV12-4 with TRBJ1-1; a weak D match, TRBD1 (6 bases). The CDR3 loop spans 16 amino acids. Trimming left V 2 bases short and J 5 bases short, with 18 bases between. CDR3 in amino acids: CASSLWGRLDSTEAFF. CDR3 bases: TGTGCCAGCAGTTTATGGGGGCGGTTAGATTCGACTGAAGCTTTCTTT.

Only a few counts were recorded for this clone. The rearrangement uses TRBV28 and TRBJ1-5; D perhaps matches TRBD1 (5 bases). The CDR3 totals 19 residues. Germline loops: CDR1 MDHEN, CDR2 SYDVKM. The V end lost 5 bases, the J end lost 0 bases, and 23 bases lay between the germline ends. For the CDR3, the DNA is TGTGCCAGCAGTGTACCGATGGGGGGGGGAGACCATAGCAATCAGCCCCAGCATTTT. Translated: CASSVPMGGGDHSNQPQHF.

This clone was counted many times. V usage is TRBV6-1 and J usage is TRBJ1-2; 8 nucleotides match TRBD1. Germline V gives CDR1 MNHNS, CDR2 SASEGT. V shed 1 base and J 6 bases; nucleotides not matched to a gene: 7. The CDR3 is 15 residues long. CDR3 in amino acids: CASSEGTGRIDGYTF. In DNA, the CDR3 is TGTGCCAGCAGTGAAGGGACAGGGCGGATCGATGGCTACACCTTC.

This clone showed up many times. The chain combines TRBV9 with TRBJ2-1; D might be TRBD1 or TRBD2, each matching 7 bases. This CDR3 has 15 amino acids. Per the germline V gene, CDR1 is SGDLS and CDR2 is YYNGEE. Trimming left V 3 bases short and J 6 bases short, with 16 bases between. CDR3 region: CASSGGGGLVNEQFF. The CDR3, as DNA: TGTGCCAGCAGCGGGGGAGGGGGCTTGGTCAATGAGCAGTTCTTC.

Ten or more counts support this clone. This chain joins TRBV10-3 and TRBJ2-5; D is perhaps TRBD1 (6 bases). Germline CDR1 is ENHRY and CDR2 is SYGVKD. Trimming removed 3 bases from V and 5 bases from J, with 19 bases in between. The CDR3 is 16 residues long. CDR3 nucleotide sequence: TGTGCCATCAGTGAACCCGGACAGCCCAGGTCTGAGACCCAGTACTTC. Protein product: CAISEPGQPRSETQYF.

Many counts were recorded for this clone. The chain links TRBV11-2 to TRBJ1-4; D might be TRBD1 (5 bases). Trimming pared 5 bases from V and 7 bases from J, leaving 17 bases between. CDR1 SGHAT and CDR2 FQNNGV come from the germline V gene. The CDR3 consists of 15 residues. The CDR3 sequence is CASSPSGGGGEKLFF. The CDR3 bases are TGTGCCAGCAGCCCCTCCGGGGGGGGAGGTGAAAAACTGTTTTTT.

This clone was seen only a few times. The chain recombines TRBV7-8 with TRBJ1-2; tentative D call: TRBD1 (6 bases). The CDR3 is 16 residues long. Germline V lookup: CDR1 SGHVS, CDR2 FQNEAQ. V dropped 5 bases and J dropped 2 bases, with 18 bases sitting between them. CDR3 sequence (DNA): TGTGCCAGCAGCCGGGGAGGGGGAAGGGACAACTATGGCTACACCTTC. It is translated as CASSRGGGRDNYGYTF.

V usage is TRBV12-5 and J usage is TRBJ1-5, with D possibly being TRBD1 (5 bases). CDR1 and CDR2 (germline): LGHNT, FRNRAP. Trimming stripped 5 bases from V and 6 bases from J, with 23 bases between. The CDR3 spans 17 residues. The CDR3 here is CASGIGSRPGGGQPQHF. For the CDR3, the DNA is TGTGCTAGTGGTATCGGGTCCCGTCCCGGGGGGGGTCAGCCCCAGCATTTT.

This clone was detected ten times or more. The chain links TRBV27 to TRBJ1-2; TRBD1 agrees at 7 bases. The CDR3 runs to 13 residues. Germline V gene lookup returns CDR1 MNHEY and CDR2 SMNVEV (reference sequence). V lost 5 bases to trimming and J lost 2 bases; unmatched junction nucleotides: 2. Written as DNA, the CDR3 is TGTGCCAGCAGTGCACAGGGGAACTATGGCTACACCTTC. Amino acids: CASSAQGNYGYTF.

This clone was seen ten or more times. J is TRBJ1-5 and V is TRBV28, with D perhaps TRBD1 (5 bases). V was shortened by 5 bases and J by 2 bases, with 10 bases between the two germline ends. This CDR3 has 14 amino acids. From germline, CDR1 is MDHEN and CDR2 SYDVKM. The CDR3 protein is CASSRGVRNQPQHF. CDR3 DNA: TGTGCCAGCAGTCGAGGGGTGCGCAATCAGCCCCAGCATTTT.

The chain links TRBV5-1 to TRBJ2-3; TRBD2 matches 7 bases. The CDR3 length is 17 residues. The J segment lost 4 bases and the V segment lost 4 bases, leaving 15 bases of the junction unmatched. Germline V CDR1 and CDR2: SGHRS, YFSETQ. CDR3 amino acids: CASSLLGRGRLADTQYF. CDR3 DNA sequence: TGCGCCAGCAGCCTCTTAGGGCGGGGGAGGCTGGCAGATACGCAGTATTTT.

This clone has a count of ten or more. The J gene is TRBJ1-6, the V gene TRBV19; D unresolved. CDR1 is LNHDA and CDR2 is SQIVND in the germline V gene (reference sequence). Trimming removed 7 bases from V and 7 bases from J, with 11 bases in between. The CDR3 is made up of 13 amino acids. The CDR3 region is CASTIGLNSPLHF. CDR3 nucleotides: TGTGCCAGTACGATCGGGTTAAATTCACCCCTCCACTTT.

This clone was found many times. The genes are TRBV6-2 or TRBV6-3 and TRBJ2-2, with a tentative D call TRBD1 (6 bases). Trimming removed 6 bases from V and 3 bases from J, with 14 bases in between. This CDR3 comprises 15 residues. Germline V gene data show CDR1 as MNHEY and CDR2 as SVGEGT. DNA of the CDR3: TGTGCCAGCAGGCCGGCCGGGACATACACCGGGGAGCTGTTTTTT. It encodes CASRPAGTYTGELFF.